Listed here are 17 T cell receptor beta chains from one sample, sequenced in a study of primary melanoma T cells and metastatic recurrence. Libraries were prepared by immunoSEQ multiplex PCR; TCRdb keeps only in-frame clonotypes and omits some of them. The sample yields 90 to 140 clones, 70% to 75% seen once. The sequenced material came from melanoma tumor tissue. The receptors stem from a human donor with melanoma.

This clone has only one observation. One junction end does not reproduce the germline sequence, and a read error may be involved. V gene TRBV19 combines with J gene TRBJ2-1; possible D gene TRBD2, 7 bases. The CDR3 runs 17 residues. Germline V gene sequence: CDR1 LNHDA, CDR2 SQIVND (reference sequence). CDR3 in DNA: TGTGCCAGCAGTAAGGGGGGGTTGGCGGCATCCTACAATGAGCAGTTCTTC. Translation gives CASSKGGLAASYNEQFF.

The chain uses TRBV1 and TRBJ1-1. TRBV1 is flagged as a pseudogene. This CDR3 is built from 16 residues. This CDR3 reads CTSSQRGGVRDTEAFF. The CDR3 bases are TGCACCAGCAGCCAAAGAGGGGGGGTTAGGGACACTGAAGCTTTCTTT.

The CDR3 sequence: CASSQDRSYIYEQYF. The CDR3 DNA follows: TGCGCCAGCAGCCAAGATAGATCCTACATCTACGAGCAGTACTTC. The chain employs TRBV4-1 and TRBJ2-7; D gene uncertain. Trimming shortened V by 0 bases and J by 3 bases, and 12 bases separated the two germline ends. The CDR3 is 15 amino acids. Germline CDR1 is MGHRA and CDR2 is YSYEKL.

The chain joins TRBV19 to TRBJ2-3, with 8 bases aligning to TRBD2. This CDR3 spans 16 amino acids. After removal of 1 base from V and 2 bases from J, the junction contained 5 bases not matched to a gene. The germline gives CDR1 LNHDA, CDR2 SQIVND (reference sequence). CDR3 nucleotides: TGTGCCAGTAGTATAGTTGCCGGGAGGGCCACAGATACGCAGTATTTT. This translates into CASSIVAGRATDTQYF.

V is TRBV9 and J is TRBJ2-7, with D unresolved. V was pared by 4 bases and J by 3 bases, with 11 bases between. There are 13 residues in the CDR3. CDR1 SGDLS and CDR2 YYNGEE come from the germline V gene. The DNA for the CDR3 is TGTGCCAGCAGCCCCTCCGATAACTACGAGCAGTACTTC. This encodes CASSPSDNYEQYF.

The genes are TRBV11-3 and TRBJ2-6; D gene uncertain. Germline loops: CDR1 SGHNT, CDR2 YENEEA. Trimming removed 5 bases at V and 5 bases at J, with 22 bases between. This CDR3 spans 18 amino acids. In DNA, the CDR3 is TGTGCCAGCAGCCAGGAATATATCTCACAAAGTCGGGCCAACGTCCTGACTTTC. Protein product: CASSQEYISQSRANVLTF.

In its sample, this clone was seen once. This rearrangement joins TRBV15 to TRBJ2-1, with TRBD2 matching over 10 bases. The germline V gene has CDR1 LNHNV and CDR2 YYDKDF (reference sequence). The V gene end was trimmed by 0 bases and the J gene end by 8 bases; junction bases not matched to a gene: 13. The CDR3 is 18 residues long. The CDR3 region is CATSRDQGGRLAGHEQFF. DNA for the CDR3: TGTGCCACCAGCAGAGACCAGGGGGGACGACTAGCGGGTCATGAGCAGTTCTTC.

The V gene is TRBV9, the J gene TRBJ2-1; 8 bases map to TRBD2. CDR1 SGDLS and CDR2 YYNGEE come from the germline V gene. Trimming at V came to 4 bases and at J to 4 bases, leaving 7 bases not matched to a gene. The CDR3 extends over 15 amino acids. CDR3 nucleotides: TGTGCCAGCAGCACAGCGGGAGTAGGATACAATGAGCAGTTCTTC. Its translation is CASSTAGVGYNEQFF.

J is TRBJ2-5 and V is TRBV9; a weak D match, TRBD2 (8 bases). The germline V gene has CDR1 SGDLS and CDR2 YYNGEE. The CDR3 covers 18 residues. V was shortened by 4 bases and J by 5 bases, with 27 bases between the two germline ends. CDR3 nucleotides: TGTGCCAGCAGCCCTGAGGGACTAGGGGGCCCTGGAGTCGAGACCCAGTACTTC. It encodes CASSPEGLGGPGVETQYF.

The chain carries TRBV9 and TRBJ2-3; D is perhaps TRBD2 (5 bases). The CDR3 runs to 14 residues. Between the trimmed V and J ends, which lost 8 bases and 0 bases, there was a span of 13 bases. Germline loops: CDR1 SGDLS, CDR2 YYNGEE. This CDR3 reads CARTRGSSTDTQYF. In DNA form, the CDR3 reads TGTGCCAGGACACGGGGTTCTAGCACAGATACGCAGTATTTT.

V gene TRBV9 combines with J gene TRBJ2-1; D ambiguous. The V end lost 5 bases, the J end lost 7 bases, and 10 bases lay between the germline ends. The CDR3 covers 12 residues. CDR1 and CDR2 (germline): SGDLS, YYNGEE. CDR3 sequence: CASRTPRNEQFF. As DNA, the CDR3 is TGTGCCAGCAGAACGCCGCGAAATGAGCAGTTCTTC.

The genes are TRBV6-7 and TRBJ2-6; 11 bases align to TRBD2. TRBV6-7 is classed as an ORF, of uncertain function. With V trimmed by 0 bases and J by 5 bases, 18 bases remained unmatched. This CDR3 is 22 amino acids long. The CDR3 protein is CASSYSKGGPSGGFGWANVLTF. Here the CDR3 DNA reads TGTGCCAGCAGTTACTCGAAGGGAGGTCCTAGCGGGGGGTTTGGTTGGGCCAACGTCCTGACTTTC.

This sequence joins TRBV11-3 and TRBJ2-7, with 8 positions matching TRBD1. Germline V gene lookup returns CDR1 SGHNT and CDR2 YENEEA. V shed 7 bases and J 3 bases; nucleotides not matched to a gene: 11. CDR3 length: 15 amino acids. In DNA, the CDR3 is TGTGCCAGCACCACCTCCTTGACAGGGGACTACGAGCAGTACTTC. It translates to CASTTSLTGDYEQYF.

V usage is TRBV18 and J usage is TRBJ1-2, with D unclear. Per the germline V gene, CDR1 is KGHSH and CDR2 is LQKENI. The CDR3 runs 12 residues. Trimming removed 3 bases from V and 10 bases from J, with 12 bases in between. CDR3 region: CASSPTRADYTF. The CDR3 DNA reads as TGTGCCAGCTCACCCACGAGGGCGGACTACACCTTC.

J is TRBJ1-2 and V is TRBV11-3, with 9 bases that match TRBD1. The CDR3 sequence is 14 residues long. Germline V gives CDR1 SGHNT, CDR2 YENEEA. V was clipped by 4 bases and J by 7 bases; unmatched bases: 7. The CDR3 region is CASSSRDRVGGYTF. In DNA form, the CDR3 reads TGTGCCAGCAGCTCCCGGGACAGGGTTGGTGGCTACACCTTC. Full variable domain (remainder filled in from reference TRBV11-3 and TRBJ1-2): EAGVVQSPRYKIIEKKQPVAFWCNPISGHNTLYWYLQNLGQGPELLIRYENEEAVDDSQLPKDRFSAERLKGVDSTLKIQPAELGDSAVYLCASSSRDRVGGYTFGSGTRLTVV.

This clone was seen once. V gene TRBV19 combines with J gene TRBJ2-1, with 7 nucleotides matching TRBD1. Germline trimming cut 5 bases from V and 9 bases from J; bases unmatched to any gene: 16. Germline values: CDR1 LNHDA, CDR2 SQIVND (reference sequence). This CDR3 comprises 16 residues. CDR3 loop: CASSPRGGPVGGEQFF. DNA for the CDR3: TGTGCCAGTAGTCCCCGAGGGGGCCCAGTCGGCGGTGAGCAGTTCTTC.

This clone was found a few times. The V call is TRBV11-3, the J call TRBJ2-6; TRBD1 might be the D (6 bases). CDR3 size: 20 residues. CDR1 is SGHNT and CDR2 is YENEEA in the germline V gene. With 3 bases removed from V and 0 bases from J, the gap between germline ends came to 21 bases. The chain's CDR3 is CASSLGSIQGSSSGANVLTF. DNA for the CDR3: TGTGCCAGCAGCTTGGGTTCCATACAGGGCTCCTCCTCTGGGGCCAACGTCCTGACTTTC.